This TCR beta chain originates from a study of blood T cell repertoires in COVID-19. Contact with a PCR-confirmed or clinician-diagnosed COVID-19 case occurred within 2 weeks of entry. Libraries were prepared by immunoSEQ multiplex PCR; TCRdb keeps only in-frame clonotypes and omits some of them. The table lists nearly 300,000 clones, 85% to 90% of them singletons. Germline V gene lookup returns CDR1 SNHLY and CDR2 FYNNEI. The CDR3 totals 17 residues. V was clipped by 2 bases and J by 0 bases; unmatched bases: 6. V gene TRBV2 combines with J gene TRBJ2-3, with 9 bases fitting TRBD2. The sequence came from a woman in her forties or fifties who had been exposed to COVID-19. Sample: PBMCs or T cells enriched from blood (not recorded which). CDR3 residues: CASSEFPRGGSTDTQYF. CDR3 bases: TGTGCCAGCAGTGAATTCCCGCGGGGGGGGAGCACAGATACGCAGTATTTT.